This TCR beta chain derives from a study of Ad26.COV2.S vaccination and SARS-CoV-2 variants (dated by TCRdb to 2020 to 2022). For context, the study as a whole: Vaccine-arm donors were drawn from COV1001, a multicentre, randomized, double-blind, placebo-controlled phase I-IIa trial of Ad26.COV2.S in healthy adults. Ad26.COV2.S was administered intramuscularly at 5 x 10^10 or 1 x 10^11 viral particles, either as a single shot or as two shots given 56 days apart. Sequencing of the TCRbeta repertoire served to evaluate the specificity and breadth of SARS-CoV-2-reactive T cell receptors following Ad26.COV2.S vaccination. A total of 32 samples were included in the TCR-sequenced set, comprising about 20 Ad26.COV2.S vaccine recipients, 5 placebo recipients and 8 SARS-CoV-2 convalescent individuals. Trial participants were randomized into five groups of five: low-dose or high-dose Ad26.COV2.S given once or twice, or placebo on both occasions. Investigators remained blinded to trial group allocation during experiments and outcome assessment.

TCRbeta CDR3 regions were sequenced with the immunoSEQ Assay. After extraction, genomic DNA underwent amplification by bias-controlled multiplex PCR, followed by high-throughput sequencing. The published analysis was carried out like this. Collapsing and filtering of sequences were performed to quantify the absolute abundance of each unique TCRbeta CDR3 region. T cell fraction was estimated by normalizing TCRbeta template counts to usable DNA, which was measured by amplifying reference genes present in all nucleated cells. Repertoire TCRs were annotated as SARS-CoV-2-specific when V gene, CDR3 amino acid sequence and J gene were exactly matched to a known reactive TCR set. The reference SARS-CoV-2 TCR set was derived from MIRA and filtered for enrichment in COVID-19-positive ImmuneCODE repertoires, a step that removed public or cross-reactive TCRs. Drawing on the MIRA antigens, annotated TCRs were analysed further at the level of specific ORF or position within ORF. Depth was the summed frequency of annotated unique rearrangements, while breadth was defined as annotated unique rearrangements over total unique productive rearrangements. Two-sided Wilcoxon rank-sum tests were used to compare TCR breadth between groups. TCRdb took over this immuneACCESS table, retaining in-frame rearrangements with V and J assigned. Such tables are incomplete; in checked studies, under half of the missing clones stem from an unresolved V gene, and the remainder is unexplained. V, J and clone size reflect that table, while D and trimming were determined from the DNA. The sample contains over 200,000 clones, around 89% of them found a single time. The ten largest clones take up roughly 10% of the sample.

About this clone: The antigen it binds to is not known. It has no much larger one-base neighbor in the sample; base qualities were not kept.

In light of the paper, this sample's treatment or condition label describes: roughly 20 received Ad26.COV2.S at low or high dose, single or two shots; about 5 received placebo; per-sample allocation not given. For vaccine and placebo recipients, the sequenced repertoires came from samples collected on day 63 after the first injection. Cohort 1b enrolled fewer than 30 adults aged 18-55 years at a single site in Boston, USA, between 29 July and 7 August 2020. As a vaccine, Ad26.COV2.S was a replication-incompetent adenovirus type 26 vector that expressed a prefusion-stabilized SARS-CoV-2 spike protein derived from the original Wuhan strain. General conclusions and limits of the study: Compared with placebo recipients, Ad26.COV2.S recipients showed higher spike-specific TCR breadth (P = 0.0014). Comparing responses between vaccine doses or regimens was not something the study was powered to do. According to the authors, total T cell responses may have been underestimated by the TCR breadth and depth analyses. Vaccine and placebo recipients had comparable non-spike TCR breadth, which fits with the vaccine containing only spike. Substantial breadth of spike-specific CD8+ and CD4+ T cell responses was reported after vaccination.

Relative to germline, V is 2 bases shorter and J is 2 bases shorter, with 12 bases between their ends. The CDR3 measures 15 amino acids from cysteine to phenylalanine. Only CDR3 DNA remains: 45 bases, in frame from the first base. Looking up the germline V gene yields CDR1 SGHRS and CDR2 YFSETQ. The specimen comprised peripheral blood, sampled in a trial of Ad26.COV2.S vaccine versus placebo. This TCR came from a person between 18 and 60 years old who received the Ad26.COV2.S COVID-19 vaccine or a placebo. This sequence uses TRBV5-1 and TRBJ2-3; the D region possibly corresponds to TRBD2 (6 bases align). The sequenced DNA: TGCGCCAGCAGCTTTTTCGGGGGATCCACAGATACGCAGTATTTT. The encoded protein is CASSFFGGSTDTQYF.